This entry is about one T cell receptor (beta chain). The source of the sample is a study of OX40 agonist ivuxolimab in advanced cancers. About the study: Enrollees could have had prior anti-PD-1, anti-PD-L1 or anti-CTLA-4 therapy, which 30% to 50% had received. In three patients, partial responses were observed, one with hepatocellular carcinoma and two with cutaneous melanoma.

The repertoire was sequenced with immunoSEQ multiplex PCR; TCRdb's copy has only in-frame clones and lacks some. The profile shows roughly 23,000 clones, roughly 79% of them singletons. Unmatched junction bases numbered 3, after V lost 1 base and J lost 6 bases. CDR1 is MNHNS and CDR2 is SASEGT in the germline V gene. The length of the CDR3 is 15 residues. The specimen comprised CD4+ or CD8+ T cells sorted from blood, sampled in a trial of the OX40 agonist ivuxolimab. This clonotype was sampled from an adult with an advanced solid tumor such as melanoma, head and neck, liver or kidney cancer. The genes are TRBV6-1 and TRBJ1-5; 10 bases align to TRBD1. This chain's CDR3 is CASSEGDRGFQPQHF. The DNA for the CDR3 is TGTGCCAGCAGTGAAGGGGACAGGGGTTTTCAGCCCCAGCATTTT.